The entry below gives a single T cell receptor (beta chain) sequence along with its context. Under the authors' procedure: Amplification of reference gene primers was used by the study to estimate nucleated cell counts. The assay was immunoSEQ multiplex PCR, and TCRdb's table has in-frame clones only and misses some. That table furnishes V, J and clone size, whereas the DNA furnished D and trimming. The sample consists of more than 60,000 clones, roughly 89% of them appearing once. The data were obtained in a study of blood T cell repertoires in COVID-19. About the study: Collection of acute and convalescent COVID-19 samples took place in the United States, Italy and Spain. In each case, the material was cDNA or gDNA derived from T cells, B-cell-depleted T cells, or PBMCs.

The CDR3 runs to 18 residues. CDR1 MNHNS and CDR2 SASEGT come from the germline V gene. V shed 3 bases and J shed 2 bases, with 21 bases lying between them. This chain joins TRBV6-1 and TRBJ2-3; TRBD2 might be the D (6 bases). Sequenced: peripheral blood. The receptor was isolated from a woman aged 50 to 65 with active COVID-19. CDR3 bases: TGTGCCAGCAGTGAGGGCCGTTGGGAGCGGGCTTTCACAGATACGCAGTATTTT. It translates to CASSEGRWERAFTDTQYF.